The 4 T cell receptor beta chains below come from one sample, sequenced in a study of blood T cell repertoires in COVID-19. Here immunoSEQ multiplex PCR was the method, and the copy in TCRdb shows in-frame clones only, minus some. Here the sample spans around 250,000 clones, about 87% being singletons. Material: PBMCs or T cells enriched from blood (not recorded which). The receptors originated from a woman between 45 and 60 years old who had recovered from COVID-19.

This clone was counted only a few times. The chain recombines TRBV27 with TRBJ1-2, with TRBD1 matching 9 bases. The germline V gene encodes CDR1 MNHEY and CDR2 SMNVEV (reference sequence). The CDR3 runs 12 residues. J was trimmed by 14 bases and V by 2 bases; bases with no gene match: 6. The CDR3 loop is CASSLRDRVLTF. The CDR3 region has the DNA TGTGCCAGCAGTTTAAGGGACAGGGTTTTAACCTTC.

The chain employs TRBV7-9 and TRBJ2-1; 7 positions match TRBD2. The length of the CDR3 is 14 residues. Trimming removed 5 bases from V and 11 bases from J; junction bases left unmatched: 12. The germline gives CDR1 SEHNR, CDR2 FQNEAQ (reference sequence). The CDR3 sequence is CASSPTPSSGQQFF. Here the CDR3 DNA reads TGTGCCAGCAGCCCAACCCCCTCTAGCGGTCAGCAGTTCTTC.

For the CDR3, the DNA is TGTGCCAGCCGAAAGGAACAGGGGGCAGACACTGAAGCTTTCTTT. Translating gives CASRKEQGADTEAFF. This chain connects TRBV10-3 to TRBJ1-1; 9 bases fit TRBD1. Germline V CDR1 and CDR2: ENHRY, SYGVKD. V dropped 10 bases and J dropped 3; count of bases not matched to a gene: 12. The CDR3 sequence is 15 residues long.

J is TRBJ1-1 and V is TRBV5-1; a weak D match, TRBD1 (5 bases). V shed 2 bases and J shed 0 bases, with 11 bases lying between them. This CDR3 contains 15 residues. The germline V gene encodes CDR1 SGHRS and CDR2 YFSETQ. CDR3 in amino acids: CASSLRAGVNTEAFF. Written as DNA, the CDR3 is TGCGCCAGCAGCTTAAGGGCGGGGGTGAACACTGAAGCTTTCTTT.